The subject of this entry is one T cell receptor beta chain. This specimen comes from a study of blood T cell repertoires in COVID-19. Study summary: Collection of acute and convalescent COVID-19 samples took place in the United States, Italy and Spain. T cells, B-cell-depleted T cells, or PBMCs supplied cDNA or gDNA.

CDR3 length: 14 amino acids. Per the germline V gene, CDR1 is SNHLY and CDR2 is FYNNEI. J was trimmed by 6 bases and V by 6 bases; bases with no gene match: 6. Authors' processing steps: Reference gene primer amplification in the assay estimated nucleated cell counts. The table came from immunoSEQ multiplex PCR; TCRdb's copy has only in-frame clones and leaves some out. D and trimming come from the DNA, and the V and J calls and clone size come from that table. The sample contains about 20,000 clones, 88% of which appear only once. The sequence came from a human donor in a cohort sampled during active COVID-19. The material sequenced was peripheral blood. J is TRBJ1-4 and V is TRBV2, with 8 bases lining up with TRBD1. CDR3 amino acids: CASRSGTGDEKLFF. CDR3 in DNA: TGTGCCAGCAGATCCGGGACAGGCGATGAAAAACTGTTTTTT. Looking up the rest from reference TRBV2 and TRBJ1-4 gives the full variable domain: EPEVTQTPSHQVTQMGQEVILRCVPISNHLYFYWYRQILGQKVEFLVSFYNNEISEKSEIFDDQFSVERPDGSNFTLKIRSTKLEDSAMYFCASRSGTGDEKLFFGSGTQLSVL.